This is a list of T cell receptor beta chains from one sample in a study of T cells in Graves' hyperthyroidism and ophthalmopathy. MiXCR was run by TCRdb on the multiplex PCR reads, yielding one entry per CDR3 protein. The sample has about 530,000 distinct CDR3 sequences; under 20% are singletons. Sequencing was carried out using blood. Receptor source: a woman in her late teens or twenties with Graves' ophthalmopathy. The CDR3 runs from the conserved cysteine through the conserved F or W. The D gene is left open where the match is weak. Clone size, where shown, is once, few, many, or a class for clones that have expanded.

V: TRBV2
J: TRBJ1-1
D: TRBD1
size: many
CDR3: CASSGPGQAARNTEAFF
DNA: TGTGCCAGCAGTGGGCCGGGACAGGCTGCGAGGAACACTGAAGCTTTCTTT

V: TRBV4-2
J: TRBJ2-4
D: TRBD2
size: -
CDR3: CASSRSSGGVSKNIQYF
DNA: TGTGCCAGCAGCCGATCCAGCGGGGGGGTGTCCAAAAACATTCAGTACTTC

V: TRBV15
J: TRBJ1-1
D: -
size: many
CDR3: CATSLDAGDTEAFF
DNA: TGTGCCACCAGCCTAGATGCCGGGGACACTGAAGCTTTCTTT

V: TRBV28
J: TRBJ2-4
D: -
size: many
CDR3: CASSLVAEKAKNIQYF
DNA: TGTGCCAGCAGTCTCGTAGCGGAAAAAGCCAAAAACATTCAGTACTTC

V: TRBV27
J: TRBJ1-2
D: TRBD1
size: -
CDR3: CATRTGEDYGYTF
DNA: TGTGCCACCAGGACAGGGGAGGACTATGGCTACACCTTC

V: TRBV28
J: TRBJ2-6
D: -
size: -
CDR3: CASSWAGGGANVLTF
DNA: TGTGCCAGCAGTTGGGCCGGGGGAGGGGCCAACGTCCTGACTTTC

V: TRBV30
J: TRBJ1-6
D: -
size: many
CDR3: CAWSVGGLNNSPLHF
DNA: TGTGCCTGGAGTGTAGGGGGACTTAATAATTCACCCCTCCACTTT

V: TRBV20-1
J: TRBJ1-5
D: TRBD1
size: many
CDR3: CSASTGRGNQPQHF
DNA: TGCAGTGCATCGACAGGGAGAGGAAATCAGCCCCAGCATTTT

V: TRBV6-2/TRBV6-3
J: TRBJ2-7
D: -
size: few
CDR3: CASNPQRGALSYEQYF
DNA: TGTGCCAGCAACCCCCAGCGCGGGGCCCTCTCCTACGAGCAGTACTTC

V: TRBV3-1
J: TRBJ2-1
D: -
size: many
CDR3: CASSDGDYNEQFF
DNA: TGTGCCAGCAGCGACGGCGATTACAATGAGCAGTTCTTC

V: TRBV20-1
J: TRBJ2-3
D: -
size: few
CDR3: CSARTWGDTQYF
DNA: TGCAGTGCCCGGACATGGGGGGATACGCAGTATTTT

V: TRBV9
J: TRBJ2-1
D: -
size: few
CDR3: CASSVTSMDEQFF
DNA: TGTGCCAGCAGCGTAACTAGTATGGATGAGCAGTTCTTC

V: TRBV27
J: TRBJ2-5
D: -
size: many
CDR3: CASSPILSEGVFETQYF
DNA: TGTGCCAGCAGCCCAATCCTATCTGAGGGTGTTTTCGAGACCCAGTACTTC

V: TRBV7-9
J: TRBJ2-4
D: -
size: -
CDR3: CASSLVGSDLAKNIQYF
DNA: TGTGCCAGCAGCTTAGTGGGATCGGATCTAGCCAAAAACATTCAGTACTTC

V: TRBV20-1
J: TRBJ2-1
D: TRBD2
size: many
CDR3: CSAREAGDHEQFF
DNA: TGCAGTGCTAGAGAGGCGGGAGATCATGAGCAGTTCTTC

V: TRBV27
J: TRBJ1-5
D: -
size: few
CDR3: CASHRVSNQPQHF
DNA: TGTGCCAGCCACAGGGTTAGCAATCAGCCCCAGCATTTT

V: TRBV11-2
J: TRBJ1-2
D: TRBD1
size: many
CDR3: CASSLDGTGAGYTF
DNA: TGTGCCAGCAGCTTAGATGGGACAGGGGCCGGCTACACCTTC

V: TRBV14
J: TRBJ2-3
D: -
size: -
CDR3: CASSQVVTGTDTQYF
DNA: TGTGCCAGCAGCCAAGTTGTGACAGGCACAGATACGCAGTATTTT

V: TRBV6-2/TRBV6-3
J: TRBJ1-1
D: TRBD1
size: many
CDR3: CASSFEGQGAFFPTEAFF
DNA: TGTGCCAGCAGTTTTGAAGGACAGGGGGCGTTCTTTCCCACTGAAGCTTTCTTT

V: TRBV24-1
J: TRBJ2-7
D: -
size: -
CDR3: CATSDLGTYEQYF
DNA: TGTGCCACCAGTGATTTAGGGACCTACGAGCAGTACTTC

V: TRBV6-5
J: TRBJ1-4
D: -
size: few
CDR3: CASGLGGGKLFF
DNA: TGTGCCAGCGGGCTAGGAGGAGGGAAACTGTTTTTT

V: TRBV28
J: TRBJ2-1
D: -
size: many
CDR3: CASSLRGSGTYNEQFF
DNA: TGTGCCAGCAGTTTGAGGGGATCAGGGACCTACAATGAGCAGTTCTTC

V: TRBV27
J: TRBJ2-7
D: -
size: many
CDR3: CASSLSQQGGSYEQYF
DNA: TGTGCCAGCAGTTTATCGCAACAGGGAGGAAGCTACGAGCAGTACTTC

V: TRBV19
J: TRBJ2-1
D: TRBD2
size: few
CDR3: CASSLAGGRTEQFF
DNA: TGTGCCAGCTCCCTAGCGGGAGGGCGTACTGAGCAGTTCTTC

V: TRBV28
J: TRBJ2-1
D: -
size: many
CDR3: CASLRPGLNEQFF
DNA: TGTGCCAGCCTTAGGCCAGGTCTCAATGAGCAGTTCTTC

V: TRBV11-2
J: TRBJ2-3
D: -
size: many
CDR3: CASSLVYAASSASDTQYF
DNA: TGTGCCAGCAGCTTAGTTTACGCGGCTTCTTCTGCTTCAGATACGCAGTATTTT

V: TRBV20-1
J: TRBJ2-7
D: TRBD1
size: -
CDR3: CSARELRGRSSYEQCF
DNA: TGCAGTGCTAGAGAGTTAAGGGGGCGCAGCTCCTACGAGCAGTGCTTC

V: TRBV7-2
J: TRBJ2-1
D: -
size: many
CDR3: CASSFGWGQAYNEQFF
DNA: TGTGCCAGCAGCTTCGGTTGGGGCCAGGCCTACAATGAGCAGTTCTTC

V: TRBV5-1
J: TRBJ2-1
D: -
size: many
CDR3: CASSFGGGKNEQFF
DNA: TGCGCCAGCAGCTTTGGTGGGGGGAAGAATGAGCAGTTCTTC

V: TRBV9
J: TRBJ2-7
D: -
size: -
CDR3: CASSGDVAPLSSYEQYF
DNA: TGTGCCAGCAGCGGCGACGTAGCCCCGTTGAGCTCCTACGAGCAGTACTTC

V: TRBV12-3/TRBV12-4
J: TRBJ2-5
D: TRBD1
size: many
CDR3: CASRLTGLWETQYF
DNA: TGTGCCAGCAGACTGACAGGGCTGTGGGAGACCCAGTACTTC

V: TRBV20-1
J: TRBJ2-1
D: -
size: -
CDR3: CSARPRPNHEQFF
DNA: TGCAGTGCTAGGCCCCGACCGAACCATGAGCAGTTCTTC

V: TRBV6-1
J: TRBJ1-2
D: -
size: many
CDR3: CASSDRQGHYGYTF
DNA: TGTGCCAGCAGTGACCGGCAGGGTCACTATGGCTACACCTTC

V: TRBV11-2
J: TRBJ1-2
D: -
size: many
CDR3: CASSSVDPAGYTF
DNA: TGTGCCAGCAGCTCCGTCGACCCCGCTGGCTACACCTTC

V: TRBV20-1
J: TRBJ2-7
D: -
size: -
CDR3: CSAMVAFSSYEQYF
DNA: TGCAGTGCTATGGTCGCATTTTCCTCCTACGAGCAGTACTTC

V: TRBV30
J: TRBJ2-2
D: -
size: many
CDR3: CAWSVIRPGELFF
DNA: TGTGCCTGGAGTGTCATTAGGCCCGGGGAGCTGTTTTTT

V: TRBV6-1
J: TRBJ1-4
D: -
size: -
CDR3: CASGPGPRAEKLFF
DNA: TGTGCCAGCGGACCGGGACCGAGGGCAGAAAAACTGTTTTTT

V: TRBV20-1
J: TRBJ2-1
D: TRBD1
size: many
CDR3: CSASPGTGVDEQFF
DNA: TGCAGTGCTAGTCCCGGGACAGGGGTCGATGAGCAGTTCTTC

V: TRBV12-3/TRBV12-4
J: TRBJ2-1
D: -
size: many
CDR3: CASSLRGALNEQFF
DNA: TGTGCCAGCAGTTTACGGGGAGCACTTAATGAGCAGTTCTTC

V: TRBV2
J: TRBJ1-3
D: -
size: many
CDR3: CASSEGAYTIYF
DNA: TGTGCCAGCAGTGAGGGGGCATACACCATATATTTT

V: TRBV7-9
J: TRBJ1-1
D: -
size: -
CDR3: CASSLGHRAMGTEAFF
DNA: TGTGCCAGCAGCTTAGGCCACAGGGCCATGGGGACTGAAGCTTTCTTT

V: TRBV12-3/TRBV12-4
J: TRBJ2-2
D: -
size: -
CDR3: CASIYRDTGELFF
DNA: TGTGCCAGCATTTACAGAGACACCGGGGAGCTGTTTTTT

V: TRBV20-1
J: TRBJ1-4
D: -
size: few
CDR3: CSARDSREKLFF
DNA: TGCAGTGCTAGAGATTCCCGTGAAAAACTGTTTTTT

V: TRBV27
J: TRBJ1-5
D: TRBD1
size: -
CDR3: CASSGQGLNQPQHF
DNA: TGTGCCAGCAGTGGACAGGGATTGAATCAGCCCCAGCATTTT

V: TRBV9
J: TRBJ2-2
D: TRBD1
size: -
CDR3: CAAGTGDTGELFF
DNA: TGTGCCGCCGGGACAGGGGACACCGGGGAGCTGTTTTTT

V: TRBV7-9
J: TRBJ2-1
D: -
size: -
CDR3: CASSLRVAGSVREQFF
DNA: TGTGCCAGCAGCTTACGTGTCGCCGGGTCCGTCCGGGAGCAGTTCTTC

V: TRBV5-1
J: TRBJ2-3
D: -
size: many
CDR3: CASSLGLSSTDTQYF
DNA: TGTGCCAGCAGCTTAGGCCTGTCAAGCACAGATACGCAGTATTTT

V: TRBV5-6
J: TRBJ2-3
D: -
size: few
CDR3: CASGTRGVDVEDTQYF
DNA: TGTGCCAGCGGGACCCGGGGCGTGGACGTGGAAGATACGCAGTATTTT

V: TRBV20-1
J: TRBJ2-7
D: -
size: few
CDR3: CSASSSEAYEQYF
DNA: TGCAGTGCCTCTTCCAGTGAGGCCTACGAGCAGTACTTC

V: TRBV4-1
J: TRBJ2-2
D: -
size: -
CDR3: CASSQYGSTDTGELFF
DNA: TGCGCCAGCAGCCAATACGGATCCACGGACACCGGGGAGCTGTTTTTT

V: TRBV19
J: TRBJ1-6
D: TRBD1
size: -
CDR3: CASSARQGYSPLHF
DNA: TGTGCCAGTAGTGCACGACAGGGATATTCACCCCTCCACTTT

V: TRBV15
J: TRBJ1-4
D: -
size: few
CDR3: CATGRATEKLFF
DNA: TGTGCCACCGGCCGGGCAACCGAAAAACTGTTTTTT